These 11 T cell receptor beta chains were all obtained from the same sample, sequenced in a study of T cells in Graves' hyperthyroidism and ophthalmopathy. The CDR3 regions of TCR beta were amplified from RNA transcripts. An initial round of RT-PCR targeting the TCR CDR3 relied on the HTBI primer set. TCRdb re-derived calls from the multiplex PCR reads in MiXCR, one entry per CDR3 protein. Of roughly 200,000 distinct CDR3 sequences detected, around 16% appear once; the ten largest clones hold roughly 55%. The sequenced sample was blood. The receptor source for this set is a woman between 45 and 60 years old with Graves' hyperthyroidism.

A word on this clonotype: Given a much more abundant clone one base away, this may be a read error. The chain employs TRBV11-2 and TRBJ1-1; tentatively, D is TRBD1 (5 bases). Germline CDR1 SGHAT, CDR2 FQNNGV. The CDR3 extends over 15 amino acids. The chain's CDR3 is CACSLWGVGYTEAFF. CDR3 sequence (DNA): TGTGCCTGCAGTTTATGGGGGGTAGGGTACACTGAAGCTTTCTTT.

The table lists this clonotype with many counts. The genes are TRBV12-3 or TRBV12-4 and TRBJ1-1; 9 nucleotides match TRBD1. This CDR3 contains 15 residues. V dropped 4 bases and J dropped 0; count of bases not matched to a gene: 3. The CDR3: CASSSDRGVNTEAFF. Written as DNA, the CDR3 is TGTGCCAGCAGTTCGGACAGGGGAGTGAACACTGAAGCTTTCTTT.

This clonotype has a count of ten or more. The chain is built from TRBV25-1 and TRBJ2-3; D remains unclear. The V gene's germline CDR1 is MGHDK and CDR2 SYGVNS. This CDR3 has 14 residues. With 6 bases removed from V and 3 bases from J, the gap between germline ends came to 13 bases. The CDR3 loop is CASRNPGPTDTQYF. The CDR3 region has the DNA TGTGCCAGCAGAAACCCCGGACCAACAGATACGCAGTATTTT.

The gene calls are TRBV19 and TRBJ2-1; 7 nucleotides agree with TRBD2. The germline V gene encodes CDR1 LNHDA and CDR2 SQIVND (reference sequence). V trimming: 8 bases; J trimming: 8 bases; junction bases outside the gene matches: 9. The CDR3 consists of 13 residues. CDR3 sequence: CASGPGGSDEQFF. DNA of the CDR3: TGTGCCAGTGGCCCGGGAGGTAGTGATGAGCAGTTCTTC.

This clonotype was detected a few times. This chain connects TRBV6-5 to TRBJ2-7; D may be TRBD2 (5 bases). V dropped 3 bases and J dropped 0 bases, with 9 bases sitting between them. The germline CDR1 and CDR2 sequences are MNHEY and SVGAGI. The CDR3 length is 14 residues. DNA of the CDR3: TGTGCCAGCAGTTATGAGGGTAACTCCTACGAGCAGTACTTC. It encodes CASSYEGNSYEQYF.

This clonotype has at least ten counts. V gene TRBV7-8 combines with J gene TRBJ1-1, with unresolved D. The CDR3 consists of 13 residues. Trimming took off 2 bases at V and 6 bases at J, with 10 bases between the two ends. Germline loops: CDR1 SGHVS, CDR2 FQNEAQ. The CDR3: CASSLWGKPEAFF. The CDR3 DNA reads TGTGCCAGCAGCTTATGGGGTAAACCTGAAGCTTTCTTT.

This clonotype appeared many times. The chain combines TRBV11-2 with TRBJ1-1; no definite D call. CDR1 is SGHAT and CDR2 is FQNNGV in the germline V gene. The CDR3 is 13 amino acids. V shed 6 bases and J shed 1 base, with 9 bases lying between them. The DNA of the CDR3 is TGTGCCAGCAGTTTGTTGGGGAACACTGAAGCTTTCTTT. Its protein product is CASSLLGNTEAFF.

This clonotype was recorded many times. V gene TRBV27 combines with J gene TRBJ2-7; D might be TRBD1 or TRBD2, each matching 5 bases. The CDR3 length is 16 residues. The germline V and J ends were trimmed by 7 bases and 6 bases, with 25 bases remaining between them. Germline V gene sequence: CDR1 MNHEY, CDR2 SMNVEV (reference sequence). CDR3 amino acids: CASNPGTRIPRSEQYF. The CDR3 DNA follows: TGTGCCAGCAACCCAGGGACGCGGATACCTAGAAGCGAGCAGTACTTC.

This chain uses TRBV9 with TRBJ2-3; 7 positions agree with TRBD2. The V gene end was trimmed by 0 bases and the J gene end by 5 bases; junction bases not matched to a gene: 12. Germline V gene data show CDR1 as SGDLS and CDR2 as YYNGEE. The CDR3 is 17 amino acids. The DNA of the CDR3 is TGTGCCAGCAGCGTAGTGGTTGGGGGAGGGCCGGAAGATACGCAGTATTTT. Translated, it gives CASSVVVGGGPEDTQYF.

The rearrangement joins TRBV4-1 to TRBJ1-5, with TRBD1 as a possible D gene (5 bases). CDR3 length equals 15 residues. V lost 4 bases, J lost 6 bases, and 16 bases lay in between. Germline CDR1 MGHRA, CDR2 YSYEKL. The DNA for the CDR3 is TGCGCCAGCAGCCTAGACAGTTTAGGGGTTCAGCCCCAGCATTTT. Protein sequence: CASSLDSLGVQPQHF.

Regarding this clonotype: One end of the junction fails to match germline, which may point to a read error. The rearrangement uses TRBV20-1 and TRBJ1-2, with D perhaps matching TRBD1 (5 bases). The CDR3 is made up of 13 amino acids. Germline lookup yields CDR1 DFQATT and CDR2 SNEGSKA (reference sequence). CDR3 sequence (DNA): TGTAAAGCGGACACTCCGTCAAGATATGGCTACACCTTC. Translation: CKADTPSRYGYTF.